Shown below are 5 T cell receptor beta chains from a single sample sequenced in a study of cytomegalovirus exposure and HLA in healthy donors. PCR involved 60 Vbeta and 13 Jbeta primers. Some clones are missing from TCRdb's copy, which holds only in-frame ones; the method was immunoSEQ multiplex PCR. Among some 150,000 clones listed, around 80% were seen once. Sequenced material: PBMCs. The receptor set was obtained from a woman in her forties in good health and CMV-seronegative.

The chain uses TRBV7-9 and TRBJ2-1; TRBD2 matches 10 bases. Germline CDR1 is SEHNR and CDR2 is FQNEAQ (reference sequence). The length of the CDR3 is 18 residues. Losses at the gene ends were 5 bases for V and 6 bases for J; bases not matched to a gene: 16. Written as DNA, the CDR3 is TGTGCCAGCAGCATCGGACGTTTTAGTACTAGCGGGGTCAATGAGCAGTTCTTC. It is translated as CASSIGRFSTSGVNEQFF.

The V call is TRBV5-6, the J call TRBJ1-6; 7 bases fit TRBD1. This CDR3 region has 16 residues. In germline, CDR1 is SGHDT, CDR2 YYEEEE. V shed 0 bases, J shed 7 bases, and the junction held 7 bases outside the gene matches. The CDR3 spells CASSLVGQLGNSPLHF. As DNA, the CDR3 is TGTGCCAGCAGCTTGGTGGGACAGCTGGGAAATTCACCCCTCCACTTT.

V and J are TRBV28 and TRBJ2-7; D unclear. Trimming took off 5 bases at V and 5 bases at J, with 7 bases between the two ends. The CDR3 totals 11 residues. CDR1 is MDHEN and CDR2 is SYDVKM in the germline V gene. The CDR3 loop reads CASSNFDEQYF. Written as DNA, the CDR3 is TGTGCCAGCAGTAACTTTGACGAGCAGTACTTC. The full variable domain, in which reference TRBV28 and TRBJ2-7 provide the parts outside the CDR3, is DVKVTQSSRYLVKRTGEKVFLECVQDMDHENMFWYRQDPGLGLRLIYFSYDVKMKEKGDIPEGYSVSREKKERFSLILESASTNQTSMYLCASSNFDEQYFGPGTRLTVT.

As to this clone: Other DNA sequences of this sample code for an identical CDR3. The chain uses TRBV27 and TRBJ2-7, with D unresolved. V lost 3 bases and J 0 bases, leaving 6 bases between the germline ends. Germline V gene sequence: CDR1 MNHEY, CDR2 SMNVEV (reference sequence). This CDR3 is built from 13 residues. The chain's CDR3 is CASSLTSSYEQYF. The DNA of the CDR3 is TGTGCCAGCAGTTTGACTTCCTCCTACGAGCAGTACTTC.

This chain links TRBV6-5 with TRBJ1-2, with D possibly being TRBD1 (5 bases). V was shortened by 5 bases and J by 3 bases, with 13 bases between the two germline ends. Germline V gene lookup returns CDR1 MNHEY and CDR2 SVGAGI. The CDR3 spans 14 residues. The CDR3 DNA follows: TGTGCCAGCAGTCGTCCGGCGACAGACTATGGCTACACCTTC. Encoded protein: CASSRPATDYGYTF.